The rows below give T cell receptor beta chains drawn from one sample of a study of response to subunit inactivated influenza vaccine. TCRdb re-derived calls from the RT-PCR reads in MiXCR, one entry per CDR3 protein. In the table there are fewer than 650,000 distinct CDR3 sequences, about an eighth of which are singletons. The sequences come from PBMCs from blood, collected 45 days after vaccination. Source of these receptors: a man in his forties or fifties who received an inactivated influenza vaccine. The CDR3 runs from the conserved cysteine through the conserved F or W. D genes are given only for firm matches. A row's size may be missing; if present it is once, few, many or a size class.

clone size | J gene | V gene | D gene | CDR3 protein | CDR3 DNA
- | TRBJ2-2 | TRBV7-2 | TRBD2 | CASSLVASGTGELFF | TGTGCCAGCAGCTTAGTAGCTAGCGGGACCGGGGAGCTGTTTTTT
few | TRBJ2-7 | TRBV7-2 | TRBD2 | CASSLVGGTSLPEQYF | TGTGCCAGCAGCTTAGTTGGTGGGACTAGTCTTCCCGAGCAGTACTTC
few | TRBJ2-7 | TRBV28 | - | CASSRSGLYEQYF | TGTGCCAGCAGTAGAAGTGGACTCTACGAGCAGTACTTC
few | TRBJ2-1 | TRBV3-1 | TRBD2 | CASSPLAGAEQFF | TGTGCCAGCAGCCCGCTAGCGGGAGCTGAGCAGTTCTTC
few | TRBJ2-7 | TRBV6-2/TRBV6-3 | TRBD1 | CASSYGDRGFSYEQYF | TGTGCCAGCAGTTACGGCGACAGGGGGTTCTCTTACGAGCAGTACTTC
- | TRBJ2-1 | TRBV4-3 | TRBD1 | CASSPQQGAREQFF | TGCGCCAGCAGCCCGCAACAGGGGGCGCGGGAGCAGTTCTTC
few | TRBJ2-5 | TRBV7-8 | TRBD1 | CASRRTGGVETQYF | TGTGCCAGCAGACGGACAGGGGGTGTAGAGACCCAGTACTTC
many | TRBJ1-2 | TRBV6-5 | - | CASSYSAGRGYTF | TGTGCCAGCAGTTACTCGGCAGGGAGAGGCTACACCTTC
- | TRBJ2-2 | TRBV29-1 | - | CSVDAGSNTGELFF | TGCAGCGTTGATGCGGGGTCGAACACCGGGGAGCTGTTTTTT
many | TRBJ1-5 | TRBV20-1 | TRBD1 | CSAVNTGGLNQPQHF | TGCAGTGCGGTAAATACAGGGGGCCTCAATCAGCCCCAGCATTTT
- | TRBJ2-3 | TRBV11-2 | TRBD2 | CASSSGGLAGGFSTDTQYF | TGTGCCAGCAGCTCAGGCGGACTAGCGGGGGGTTTTAGCACAGATACGCAGTATTTT
few | TRBJ1-2 | TRBV20-1 | - | CSARDFRVNYGYTF | TGCAGTGCTAGAGATTTTAGGGTTAACTATGGCTACACCTTC
many | TRBJ2-1 | TRBV4-2 | TRBD2 | CASSPTNRDYLLEGNNEQFF | TGTGCCAGCAGCCCAACAAACCGGGACTATCTTCTTGAGGGAAACAATGAGCAGTTCTTC